What follows are 11 T cell receptor beta chains derived from one specimen sequenced in a study of T cell repertoires in cytomegalovirus infection. MiXCR, applied by TCRdb to the reads, yields one record per CDR3 protein. The table records some 940,000 distinct CDR3 sequences, less than 35% of them present only once. Antigens for these TCRs are unknown. Sequencing was performed on cultured CD8+ T cells from PBMCs, taken from culture after CMV antigen stimulation. Receptor source: a human donor in good health (CMV status not recorded). Some clones in this sample may be carry-over from other donors' samples.

The chain uses TRBV6-2 or TRBV6-3 and TRBJ1-1; 7 bases are shared with TRBD1. Germline V gene data show CDR1 as MNHEY and CDR2 as SVGEGT. Unmatched junction bases numbered 14, after V lost 5 bases and J lost 5 bases. The CDR3 length is 16 residues. DNA for the CDR3: TGTGCCAGCAGTAGACACTCGACAGGGCCGTGGACTGAAGCTTTCTTT. Its translation: CASSRHSTGPWTEAFF.

This chain uses TRBV29-1 with TRBJ1-1; D gene ambiguous. Germline V gene sequence: CDR1 SQVTM, CDR2 ANQGSEA. V was cut by 0 bases and J by 1 base, with 9 bases left in between. The CDR3 runs to 14 residues. The CDR3 here is CSVEDQVGNTEAFF. The CDR3 DNA sequence: TGCAGCGTTGAAGATCAAGTGGGGAACACTGAAGCTTTCTTT.

This clonotype occurred many times. The chain carries TRBV27 and TRBJ1-1; unclear D gene. Germline-derived CDR1 and CDR2 are MNHEY and SMNVEV (reference sequence). The CDR3 covers 15 residues. V lost 6 bases and J 0 bases, leaving 14 bases between the germline ends. Written as DNA, the CDR3 is TGTGCCAGCAGGCCGTATCCGACTGTGAACACTGAAGCTTTCTTT. Amino acids: CASRPYPTVNTEAFF.

Concerning this clonotype itself: Given a much more abundant clone one base away, this may be a read error. The chain combines TRBV7-6 with TRBJ2-3; 8 bases agree with TRBD1. The CDR3 spans 18 residues. V shed 2 bases and J 1 base; nucleotides not matched to a gene: 11. The germline V gene encodes CDR1 SGHVS and CDR2 FNYEAQ. The CDR3: CASSLNIGQGAGTDTQYF. The CDR3 DNA is TGTGCCAGCAGCTTAAATATAGGGCAGGGGGCTGGCACAGATACGCAGTATTTT.

The count of this clonotype is one. The rearrangement links TRBV19 to TRBJ1-1, with a tentative D call TRBD1 (5 bases). Trimming took off 3 bases at V and 8 bases at J, with 13 bases between the two ends. The CDR3 contains 13 residues. Germline CDR1 and CDR2: LNHDA and SQIVND (reference sequence). The CDR3 nucleotides are TGTGCCAGTAGTATGGGGCAGGGTCTAGAAGCTTTCTTT. Translated: CASSMGQGLEAFF. Based on the CDR3 plus reference TRBV19 and TRBJ1-1, the full variable domain is DGGITQSPKYLFRKEGQNVTLSCEQNLNHDAMYWYRQDPGQGLRLIYYSQIVNDFQKGDIAEGYSVSREKKESFPLTVTSAQKNPTAFYLCASSMGQGLEAFFGQGTRLTVV.

This clonotype occurred a few times. This rearrangement joins TRBV7-9 to TRBJ1-4, with 7 positions matching TRBD1. Per the germline V gene, CDR1 is SEHNR and CDR2 is FQNEAQ (reference sequence). The CDR3 is made up of 17 amino acids. V was pared by 2 bases and J by 3 bases, with 9 bases of the junction left unmatched. The CDR3 sequence: CASSLRQGGPSNEKLFF. The CDR3 DNA sequence: TGTGCCAGCAGCTTAAGGCAGGGGGGGCCCTCTAATGAAAAACTGTTTTTT.

V is TRBV19 and J is TRBJ2-3, with 7 bases lining up with TRBD1. With 2 bases clipped from V and 5 bases from J, the junction kept 7 bases outside the gene matches. The CDR3 has 15 amino acids. The germline CDR1 and CDR2 sequences are LNHDA and SQIVND (reference sequence). This CDR3 is CASSILDRVQDTQYF. The CDR3 DNA reads TGTGCCAGTAGTATATTAGACAGGGTACAAGATACGCAGTATTTT.

This clonotype has at least ten counts. An end of the junction does not agree with germline; a read error may underlie this. The chain employs TRBV12-3 or TRBV12-4 and TRBJ2-3; TRBD1 matches at 9 bases. The CDR3 spans 15 residues. The CDR3: CASSLRGQGGDAQYF. The CDR3 nucleotides read TGTGCCAGCAGCTTGAGGGGACAGGGAGGAGATGCGCAGTATTTT.

At least ten counts were recorded for this clonotype. The gene calls are TRBV7-8 and TRBJ2-1, with unresolved D. Trimming left V 1 base short and J 3 bases short, with 7 bases between. The V gene's germline CDR1 is SGHVS and CDR2 FQNEAQ. CDR3 length: 14 residues. CDR3 region: CASSLDTIYNEQFF. The CDR3 nucleotides are TGTGCCAGCAGCTTAGACACGATCTACAATGAGCAGTTCTTC.

The chain joins TRBV4-2 to TRBJ1-2; D may be TRBD1 (6 bases). This CDR3 is 15 amino acids long. Germline lookup yields CDR1 LGHNA and CDR2 YNFKEQ. V was trimmed by 0 bases and J by 3 bases, leaving 11 bases between them. The CDR3 sequence is CASSQDVTGHYGYTF. The CDR3 DNA reads TGTGCCAGCAGCCAAGATGTGACAGGCCACTATGGCTACACCTTC.

A few counts support this clonotype. V is TRBV15 and J is TRBJ2-3; D is uncertain. The germline V gene encodes CDR1 LNHNV and CDR2 YYDKDF (reference sequence). This CDR3 spans 13 amino acids. Trimming shortened V by 6 bases and J by 0 bases, and 7 bases separated the two germline ends. The CDR3 region is CATSDFSTDTQYF. For the CDR3, the DNA is TGTGCCACCAGTGATTTCAGCACAGATACGCAGTATTTT.